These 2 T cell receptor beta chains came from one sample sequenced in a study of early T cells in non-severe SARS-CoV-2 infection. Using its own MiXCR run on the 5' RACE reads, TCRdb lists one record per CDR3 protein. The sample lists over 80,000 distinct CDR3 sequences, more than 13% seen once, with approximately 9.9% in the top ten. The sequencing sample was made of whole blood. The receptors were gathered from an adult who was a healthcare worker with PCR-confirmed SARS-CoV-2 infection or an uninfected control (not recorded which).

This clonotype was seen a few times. The DNA for the CDR3 is TGTGCCAGCTCGCCGGCGGGAATTGAAAAAGGCGCCCAAGAGACCCAGTACTTC. Its translation is CASSPAGIEKGAQETQYF. J is TRBJ2-5 and V is TRBV12-3 or TRBV12-4; weak D call: TRBD2 (6 bases). This CDR3 comprises 18 residues. Trimming left V 8 bases short and J 1 base short, with 26 bases between.

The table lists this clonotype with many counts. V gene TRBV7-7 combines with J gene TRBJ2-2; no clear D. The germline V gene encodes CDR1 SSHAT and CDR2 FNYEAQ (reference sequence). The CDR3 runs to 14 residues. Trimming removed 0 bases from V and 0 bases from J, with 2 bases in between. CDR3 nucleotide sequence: TGTGCCAGCAGCTTAGCAACGAACACCGGGGAGCTGTTTTTT. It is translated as CASSLATNTGELFF.